Presented here are 4 T cell receptor beta chains from one specimen sequenced in a study of monozygotic twins with inflammatory bowel disease. TCRdb processed the 5' RACE reads again and assigns one entry to each CDR3 protein, with no DNA. Its clone listing holds about 380,000 distinct CDR3 sequences. Material: blood. The receptors come from a human donor with ulcerative colitis or Crohn's disease, or a healthy co-twin of an affected twin (not recorded which).

The rearrangement joins TRBV7-9 to TRBJ2-7; no DNA is available, so the TRBD2 call from TCRdb remains unchecked. CDR1 and CDR2 (germline): SEHNR, FQNEAQ (reference sequence). The CDR3 is made up of 17 amino acids. This chain's CDR3 is CASSTLRSLAAPYEQYF.

The chain has TRBV29-1 and TRBJ2-5; TCRdb's D call of TRBD1 is untestable without DNA. The CDR3 consists of 13 residues. CDR1 and CDR2 from the germline V gene are SQVTM and ANQGSEA. The CDR3 here is CSVEAGGRETQYF.

The chain recombines TRBV7-2 with TRBJ1-1; TCRdb's D call, TRBD1, is unchecked because there is no DNA. The CDR3 covers 14 residues. Germline assignment: CDR1 SGHTA and CDR2 FQGNSA. CDR3: CASSLSRDDTEAFF.

The chain combines TRBV7-3 with TRBJ2-5. Germline CDR1 reads SGHTA; CDR2 reads FQGTGA. The CDR3 totals 13 residues. The CDR3 protein is CASSLDYQETQYF. Complete variable domain (other parts from reference TRBV7-3 and TRBJ2-5): GAGVSQTPSNKVTEKGKYVELRCDPISGHTALYWYRQSLGQGPEFLIYFQGTGAADDSGLPNDRFFAVRPEGSVSTLKIQRTERGDSAVYLCASSLDYQETQYFGPGTRLLVL.